This is a list of T cell receptor beta chains from one sample in a study of CD8+ T cells in alopecia areata. Profiling relied on immunoSEQ multiplex PCR, and the TCRdb table lists in-frame clones only, not all of them. The sample records 87,000 or so clones, over 70% being singletons. The sequencing used CD8+ T cells sorted from blood, collected at week 44, from a patient treated with tofacitinib. The source is a human donor with alopecia areata. CDR3s include the opening cysteine and the closing phenylalanine or tryptophan. The D gene is left open where the match is weak. Some rows mark clone size as missing; the rest say once, few, many or name a class of expanded clone.

D gene	clone size	J gene	V gene	CDR3 protein	CDR3 DNA
TRBD2	NA	TRBJ2-7	TRBV2	CASSDWAGGDYEQYF	TGTGCCAGCAGTGACTGGGCGGGGGGGGACTACGAGCAGTACTTC
NA	NA	TRBJ1-5	TRBV27	CASSEGGSNQPQHF	TGTGCCAGCAGCGAGGGGGGTAGCAATCAGCCCCAGCATTTT
NA	NA	TRBJ2-1	TRBV18	CASSPLRGDNHEQFF	TGTGCCAGCTCACCCTTACGTGGGGACAATCATGAGCAGTTCTTC
NA	few	TRBJ1-1	TRBV29-1	CSVEGIPGESYTEAFF	TGCAGCGTTGAGGGGATACCCGGGGAAAGTTACACTGAAGCTTTCTTT
TRBD1	NA	TRBJ2-7	TRBV5-6	CASSSRDRGSYEQYF	TGTGCCAGCAGCTCCCGGGACAGGGGATCCTACGAGCAGTACTTC
NA	once	TRBJ2-2	TRBV30	CAWSGQTTGELFF	TGTGCCTGGAGTGGGCAGACCACCGGGGAGCTGTTTTTT
NA	NA	TRBJ2-7	TRBV14	CASSPTGFVGYEQYF	TGTGCCAGCAGCCCCACAGGGTTCGTTGGGTACGAGCAGTACTTC
NA	NA	TRBJ1-1	TRBV13	CASSFGRRNTEAFF	TGTGCCAGCAGCTTTGGACGGAGGAACACTGAAGCTTTCTTT
NA	few	TRBJ2-6	TRBV7-6	CASSLWTEYSGANVLTF	TGTGCCAGCAGCTTGTGGACAGAGTACTCTGGGGCCAACGTCCTGACTTTC
NA	NA	TRBJ1-2	TRBV14	CASSQVGATYYGYTF	TGTGCCAGCAGCCAAGTGGGGGCGACGTACTATGGCTACACCTTC
NA	NA	TRBJ2-2	TRBV6-5	CASSPGPGTGELFF	TGTGCCAGCAGTCCCGGGCCTGGGACCGGGGAGCTGTTTTTT
NA	NA	TRBJ2-5	TRBV27	CASSLTQLGQETQYF	TGTGCCAGCAGTTTGACCCAACTTGGCCAAGAGACCCAGTACTTC
NA	NA	TRBJ1-5	TRBV19	CASSIRDFQPQHF	TGTGCCAGTAGTATCAGGGATTTTCAGCCCCAGCATTTT
NA	NA	TRBJ2-1	TRBV5-1	CASSFGTGTYNEQFF	TGCGCCAGCAGCTTCGGGACGGGGACCTACAATGAGCAGTTCTTC
NA	NA	TRBJ2-3	TRBV23-1	CASSQSFIEGTQYF	TGCGCCAGCAGTCAATCATTTATTGAGGGGACGCAGTATTTT
TRBD1	few	TRBJ2-5	TRBV29-1	CSVDGQGEPQETQYF	TGCAGCGTTGATGGGCAGGGGGAGCCCCAAGAGACCCAGTACTTC
TRBD1	NA	TRBJ2-3	TRBV11-1	CASGTGEMSSTDTQYF	TGTGCCAGCGGGACAGGGGAGATGTCTAGCACAGATACGCAGTATTTT
NA	few	TRBJ2-3	TRBV29-1	CSVEDRTDTQYF	TGCAGCGTTGAAGATCGCACAGATACGCAGTATTTT
NA	NA	TRBJ2-7	TRBV29-1	CSVEGGDSSYEQYF	TGCAGCGTTGAAGGGGGGGACAGCTCCTACGAGCAGTACTTC
NA	NA	TRBJ2-1	TRBV6-6	CAGSDTYNEQFF	TGTGCCGGGAGTGATACCTACAATGAGCAGTTCTTC
NA	NA	TRBJ2-7	TRBV7-9	CASSPTGAYEQYF	TGTGCCAGCAGCCCGACGGGCGCCTACGAGCAGTACTTC
TRBD1	NA	TRBJ2-4	TRBV5-1	CASSFFPGQGAKNIQYF	TGCGCCAGCAGCTTCTTCCCGGGACAGGGAGCCAAAAACATTCAGTACTTC
NA	NA	TRBJ1-3	TRBV4-3	CASSQDGSSSGNTIYF	TGCGCCAGCAGCCAAGACGGCAGCAGCTCTGGAAACACCATATATTTT
NA	NA	TRBJ2-7	TRBV4-1	CASSQLPGSTYEQYF	TGCGCCAGCAGCCAATTGCCAGGGTCAACCTACGAGCAGTACTTC
TRBD2	NA	TRBJ2-1	TRBV9	CASSPLAGGYNEQFF	TGTGCCAGCAGCCCGCTAGCGGGGGGATACAATGAGCAGTTCTTC
NA	NA	TRBJ1-1	TRBV30	CAWNPDSNTEAFF	TGTGCCTGGAACCCGGACAGCAACACTGAAGCTTTCTTT